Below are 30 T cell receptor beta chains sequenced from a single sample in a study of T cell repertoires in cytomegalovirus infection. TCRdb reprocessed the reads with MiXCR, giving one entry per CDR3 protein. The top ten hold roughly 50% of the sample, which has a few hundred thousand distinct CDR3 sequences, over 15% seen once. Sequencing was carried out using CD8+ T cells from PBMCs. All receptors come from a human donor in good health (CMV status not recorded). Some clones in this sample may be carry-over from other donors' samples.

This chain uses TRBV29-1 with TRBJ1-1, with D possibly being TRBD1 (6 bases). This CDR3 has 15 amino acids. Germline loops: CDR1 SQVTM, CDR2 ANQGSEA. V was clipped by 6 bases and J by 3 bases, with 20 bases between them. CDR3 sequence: CSVTEDSGGHTEAFF. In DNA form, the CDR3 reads TGCAGCGTAACGGAGGATTCTGGGGGGCACACTGAAGCTTTCTTT.

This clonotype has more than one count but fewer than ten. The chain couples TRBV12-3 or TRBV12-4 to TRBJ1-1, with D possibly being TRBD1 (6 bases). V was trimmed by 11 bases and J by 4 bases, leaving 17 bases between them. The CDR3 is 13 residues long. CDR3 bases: TGTGCCGGCATGACAGGCTCACCCACTGAAGCTTTCTTT. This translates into CAGMTGSPTEAFF.

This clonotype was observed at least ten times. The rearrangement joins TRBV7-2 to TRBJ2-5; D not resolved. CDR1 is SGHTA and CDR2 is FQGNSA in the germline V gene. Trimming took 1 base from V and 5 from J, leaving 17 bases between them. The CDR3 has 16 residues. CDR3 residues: CASSLEVFDQRETQYF. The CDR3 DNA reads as TGTGCCAGCAGCTTAGAGGTTTTTGACCAACGGGAGACCCAGTACTTC.

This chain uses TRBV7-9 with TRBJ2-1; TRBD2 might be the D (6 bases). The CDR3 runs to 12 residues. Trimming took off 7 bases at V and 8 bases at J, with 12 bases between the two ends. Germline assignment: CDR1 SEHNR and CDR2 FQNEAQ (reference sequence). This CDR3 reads CASTWGEHEQFF. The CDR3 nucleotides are TGTGCCAGCACCTGGGGGGAGCATGAGCAGTTCTTC.

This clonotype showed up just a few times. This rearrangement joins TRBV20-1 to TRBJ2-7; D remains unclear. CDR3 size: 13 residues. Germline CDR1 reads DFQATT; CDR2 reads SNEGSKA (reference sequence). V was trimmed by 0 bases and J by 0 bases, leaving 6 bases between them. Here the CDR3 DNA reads TGCAGTGCTAGAGACCAGGCCTCCTACGAGCAGTACTTC. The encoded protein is CSARDQASYEQYF.

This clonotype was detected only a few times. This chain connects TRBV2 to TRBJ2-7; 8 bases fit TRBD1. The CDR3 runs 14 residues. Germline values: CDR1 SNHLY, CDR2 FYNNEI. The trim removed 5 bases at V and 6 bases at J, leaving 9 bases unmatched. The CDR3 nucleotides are TGTGCCAGCAGTAAGGGACAGGCCCCCTCCGAGCAGTACTTC. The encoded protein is CASSKGQAPSEQYF.

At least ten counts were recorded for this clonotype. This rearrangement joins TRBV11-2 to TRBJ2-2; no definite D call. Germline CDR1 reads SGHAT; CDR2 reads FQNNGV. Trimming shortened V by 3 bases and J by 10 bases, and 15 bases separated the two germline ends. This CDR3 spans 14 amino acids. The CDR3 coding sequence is TGTGCCAGCAGCTTTAGCCGGGTTTTGAAGGAGCTGTTTTTT. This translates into CASSFSRVLKELFF.

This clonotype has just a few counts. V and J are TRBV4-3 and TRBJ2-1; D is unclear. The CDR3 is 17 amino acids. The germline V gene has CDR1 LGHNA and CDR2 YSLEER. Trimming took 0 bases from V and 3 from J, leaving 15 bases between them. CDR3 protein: CASSQDLWPEDYNEQFF. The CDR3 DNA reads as TGCGCCAGCAGCCAAGACCTTTGGCCCGAAGACTACAATGAGCAGTTCTTC.

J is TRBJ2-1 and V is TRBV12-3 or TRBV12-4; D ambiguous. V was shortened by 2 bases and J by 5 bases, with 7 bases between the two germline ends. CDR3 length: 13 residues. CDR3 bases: TGTGCCAGCAGTTTATCACTAAACAATGAGCAGTTCTTC. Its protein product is CASSLSLNNEQFF.

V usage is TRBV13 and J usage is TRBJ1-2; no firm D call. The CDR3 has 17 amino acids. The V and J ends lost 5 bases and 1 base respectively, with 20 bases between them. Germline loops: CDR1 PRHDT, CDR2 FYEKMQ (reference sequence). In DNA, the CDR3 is TGTGCCAGCAGCCCGACTACCGCGGCGGAGCTTAACTATGGCTACACCTTC. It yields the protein CASSPTTAAELNYGYTF. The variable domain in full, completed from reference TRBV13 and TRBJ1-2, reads AAGVIQSPRHLIKEKRETATLKCYPIPRHDTVYWYQQGPGQDPQFLISFYEKMQSDKGSIPDRFSAQQFSDYHSELNMSSLELGDSALYFCASSPTTAAELNYGYTFGSGTRLTVV.

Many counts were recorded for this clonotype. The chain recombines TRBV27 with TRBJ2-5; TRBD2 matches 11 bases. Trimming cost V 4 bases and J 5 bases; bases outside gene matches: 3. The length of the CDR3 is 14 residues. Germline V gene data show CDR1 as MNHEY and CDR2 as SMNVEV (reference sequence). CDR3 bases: TGTGCCAGCAGTTCGACTAGCGGGGAGGAGACCCAGTACTTC. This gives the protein CASSSTSGEETQYF.

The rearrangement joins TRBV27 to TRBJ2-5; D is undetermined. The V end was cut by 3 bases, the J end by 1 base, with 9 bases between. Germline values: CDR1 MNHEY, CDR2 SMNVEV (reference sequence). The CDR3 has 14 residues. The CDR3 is CASSFQKSQETQYF. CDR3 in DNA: TGTGCCAGCAGTTTCCAGAAATCCCAAGAGACCCAGTACTTC.

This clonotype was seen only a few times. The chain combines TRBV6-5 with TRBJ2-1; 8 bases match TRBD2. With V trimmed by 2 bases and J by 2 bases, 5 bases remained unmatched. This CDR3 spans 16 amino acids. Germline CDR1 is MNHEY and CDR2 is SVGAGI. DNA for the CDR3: TGTGCCAGCAGTTACCCCTCGGGGGGGCCCTACAATGAGCAGTTCTTC. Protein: CASSYPSGGPYNEQFF.

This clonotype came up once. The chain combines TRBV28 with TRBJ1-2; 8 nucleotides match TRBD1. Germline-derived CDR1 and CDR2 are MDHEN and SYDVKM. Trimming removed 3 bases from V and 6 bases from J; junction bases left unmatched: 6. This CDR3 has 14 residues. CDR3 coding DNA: TGTGCCAGCAGTTTTCCGGACAGGGCGAATGGCTACACCTTC. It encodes CASSFPDRANGYTF.

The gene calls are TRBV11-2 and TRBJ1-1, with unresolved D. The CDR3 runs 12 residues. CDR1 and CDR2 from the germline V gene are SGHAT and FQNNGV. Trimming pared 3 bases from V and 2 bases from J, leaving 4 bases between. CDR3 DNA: TGTGCCAGCAGCTTCGCTAACACTGAAGCTTTCTTT. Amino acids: CASSFANTEAFF.

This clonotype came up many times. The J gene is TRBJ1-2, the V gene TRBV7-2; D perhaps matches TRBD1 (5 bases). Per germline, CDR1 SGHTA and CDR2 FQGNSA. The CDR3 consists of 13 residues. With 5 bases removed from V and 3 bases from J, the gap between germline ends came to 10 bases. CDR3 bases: TGTGCCAGCAGCCGGGACCAAGACTATGGCTACACCTTC. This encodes CASSRDQDYGYTF.

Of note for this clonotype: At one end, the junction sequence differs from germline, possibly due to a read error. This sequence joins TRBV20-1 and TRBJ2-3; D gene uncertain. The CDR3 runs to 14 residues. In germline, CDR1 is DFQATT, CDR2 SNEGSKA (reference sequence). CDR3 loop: CSDRGPHRSDTQYF. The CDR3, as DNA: TGCAGTGATAGAGGTCCTCATAGGTCAGATACGCAGTATTTT.

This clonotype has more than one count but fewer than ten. CDR3 sequence reads: CASSYSMDSYEQYF. The CDR3 region has the DNA TGTGCCAGCAGTTACTCGATGGACAGCTACGAGCAGTACTTC. The chain has TRBV6-5 and TRBJ2-7, with TRBD1 as a possible D gene (6 bases). The CDR3 runs to 14 residues. Per the germline V gene, CDR1 is MNHEY and CDR2 is SVGAGI. Trimming left V 0 bases short and J 3 bases short, with 9 bases between.

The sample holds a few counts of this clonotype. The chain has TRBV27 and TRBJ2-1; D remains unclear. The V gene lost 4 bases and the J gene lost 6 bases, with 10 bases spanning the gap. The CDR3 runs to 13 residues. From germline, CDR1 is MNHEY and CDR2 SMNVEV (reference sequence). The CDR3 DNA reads TGTGCCAGCAGTTCGGAAATAGCCAATGAGCAGTTCTTC. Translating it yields CASSSEIANEQFF.

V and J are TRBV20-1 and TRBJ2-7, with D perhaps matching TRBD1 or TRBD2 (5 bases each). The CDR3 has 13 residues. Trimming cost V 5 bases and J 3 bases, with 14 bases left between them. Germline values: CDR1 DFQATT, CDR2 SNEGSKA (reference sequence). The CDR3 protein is CSARGPGSYEQYF. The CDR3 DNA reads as TGCAGTGCTCGGGGCCCGGGAAGCTACGAGCAGTACTTC.

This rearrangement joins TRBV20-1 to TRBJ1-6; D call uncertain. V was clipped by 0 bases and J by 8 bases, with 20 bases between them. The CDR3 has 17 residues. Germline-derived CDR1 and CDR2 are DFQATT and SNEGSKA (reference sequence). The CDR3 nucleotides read TGCAGTGCTAGAGATGATTGGGTGCGGGGTGGGGATTCACCCCTCCACTTT. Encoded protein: CSARDDWVRGGDSPLHF.

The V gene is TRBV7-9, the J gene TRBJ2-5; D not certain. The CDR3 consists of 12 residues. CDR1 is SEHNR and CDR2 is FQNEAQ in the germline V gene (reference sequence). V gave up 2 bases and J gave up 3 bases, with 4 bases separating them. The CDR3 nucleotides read TGTGCCAGCAGCTTAAGCGAAGAGACCCAGTACTTC. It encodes CASSLSEETQYF. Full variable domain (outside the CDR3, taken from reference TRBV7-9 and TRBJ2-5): DTGVSQNPRHKITKRGQNVTFRCDPISEHNRLYWYRQTLGQGPEFLTYFQNEAQLEKSRLLSDRFSAERPKGSFSTLEIQRTEQGDSAMYLCASSLSEETQYFGPGTRLLVL.

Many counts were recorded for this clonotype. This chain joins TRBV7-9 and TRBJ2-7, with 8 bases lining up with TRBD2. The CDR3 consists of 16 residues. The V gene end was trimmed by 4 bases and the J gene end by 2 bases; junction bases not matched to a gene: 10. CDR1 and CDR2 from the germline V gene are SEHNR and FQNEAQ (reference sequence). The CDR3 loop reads CASSSPLAGLAYEQYF. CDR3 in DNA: TGTGCCAGCAGCTCCCCCTTAGCGGGGTTAGCCTACGAGCAGTACTTC. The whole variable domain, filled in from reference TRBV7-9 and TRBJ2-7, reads DTGVSQNPRHKITKRGQNVTFRCDPISEHNRLYWYRQTLGQGPEFLTYFQNEAQLEKSRLLSDRFSAERPKGSFSTLEIQRTEQGDSAMYLCASSSPLAGLAYEQYFGPGTRLTVT.

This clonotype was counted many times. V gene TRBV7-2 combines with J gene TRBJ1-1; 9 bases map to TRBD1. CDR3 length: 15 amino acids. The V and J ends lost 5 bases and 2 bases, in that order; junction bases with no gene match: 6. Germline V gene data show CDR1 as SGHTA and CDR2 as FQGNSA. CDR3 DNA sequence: TGTGCCAGCAGCCCCCGGACAGGGGTTAACACTGAAGCTTTCTTT. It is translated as CASSPRTGVNTEAFF.

CDR3 sequence: CASSQGQARETQYF. CDR3 coding DNA: TGTGCCAGCAGCCAAGGACAGGCGAGAGAGACCCAGTACTTC. J is TRBJ2-5 and V is TRBV5-6; 7 positions agree with TRBD1. Germline CDR1 and CDR2: SGHDT and YYEEEE. V shed 4 bases, J shed 4 bases, and the junction held 7 bases outside the gene matches. The length of the CDR3 is 14 residues.

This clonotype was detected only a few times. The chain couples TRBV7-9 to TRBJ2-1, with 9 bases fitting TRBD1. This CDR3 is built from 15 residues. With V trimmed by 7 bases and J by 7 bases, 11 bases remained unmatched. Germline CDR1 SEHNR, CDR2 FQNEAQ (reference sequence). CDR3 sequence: CASTSQGQGRNEQFF. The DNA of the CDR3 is TGTGCCAGCACCTCCCAGGGACAGGGAAGGAATGAGCAGTTCTTC.

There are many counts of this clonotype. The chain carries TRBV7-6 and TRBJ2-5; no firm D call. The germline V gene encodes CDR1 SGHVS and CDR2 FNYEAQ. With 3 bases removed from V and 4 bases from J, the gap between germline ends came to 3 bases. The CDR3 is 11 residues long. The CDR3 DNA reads TGTGCCAGCAGCTTGTCAGAGACCCAGTACTTC. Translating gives CASSLSETQYF.

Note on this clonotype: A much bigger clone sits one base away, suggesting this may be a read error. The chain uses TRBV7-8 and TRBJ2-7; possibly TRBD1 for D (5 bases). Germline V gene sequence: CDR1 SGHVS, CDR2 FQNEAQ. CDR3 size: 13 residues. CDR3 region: CASSPSQGSERYF. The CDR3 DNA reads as TGTGCCAGCAGCCCCTCCCAGGGCTCCGAGCGGTACTTC.

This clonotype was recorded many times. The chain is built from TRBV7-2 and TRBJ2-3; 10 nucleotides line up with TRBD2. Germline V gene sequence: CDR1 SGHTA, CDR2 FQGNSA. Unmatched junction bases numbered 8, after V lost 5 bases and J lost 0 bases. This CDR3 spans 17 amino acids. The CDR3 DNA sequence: TGTGCCAGCAGCCACAACGCAGCGGGGGGGAGCACAGATACGCAGTATTTT. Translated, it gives CASSHNAAGGSTDTQYF. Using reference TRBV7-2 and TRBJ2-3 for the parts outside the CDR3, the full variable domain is GAGVSQSPSNKVTEKGKDVELRCDPISGHTALYWYRQSLGQGLEFLIYFQGNSAPDKSGLPSDRFSAERTGGSVSTLTIQRTQQEDSAVYLCASSHNAAGGSTDTQYFGPGTRLTVL.

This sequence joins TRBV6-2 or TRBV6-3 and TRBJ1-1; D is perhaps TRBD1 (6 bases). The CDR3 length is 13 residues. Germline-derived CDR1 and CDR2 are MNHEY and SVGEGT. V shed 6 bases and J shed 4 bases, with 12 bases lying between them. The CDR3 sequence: CASSRGYGTEAFF. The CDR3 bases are TGTGCCAGCAGCAGGGGTTATGGCACTGAAGCTTTCTTT.